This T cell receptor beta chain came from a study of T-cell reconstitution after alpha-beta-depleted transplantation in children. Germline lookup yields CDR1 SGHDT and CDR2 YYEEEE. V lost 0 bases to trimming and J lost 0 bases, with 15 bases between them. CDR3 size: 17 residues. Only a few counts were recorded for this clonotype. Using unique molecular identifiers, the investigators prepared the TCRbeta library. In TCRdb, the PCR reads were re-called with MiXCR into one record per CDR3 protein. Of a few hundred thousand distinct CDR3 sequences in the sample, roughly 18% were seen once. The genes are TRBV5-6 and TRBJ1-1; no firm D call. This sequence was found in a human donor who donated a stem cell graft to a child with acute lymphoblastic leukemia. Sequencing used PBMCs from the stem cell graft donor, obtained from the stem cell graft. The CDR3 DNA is TGTGCCAGCAGCTTGGAGGCAGAAGGTCGGATGAACACTGAAGCTTTCTTT. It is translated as CASSLEAEGRMNTEAFF.